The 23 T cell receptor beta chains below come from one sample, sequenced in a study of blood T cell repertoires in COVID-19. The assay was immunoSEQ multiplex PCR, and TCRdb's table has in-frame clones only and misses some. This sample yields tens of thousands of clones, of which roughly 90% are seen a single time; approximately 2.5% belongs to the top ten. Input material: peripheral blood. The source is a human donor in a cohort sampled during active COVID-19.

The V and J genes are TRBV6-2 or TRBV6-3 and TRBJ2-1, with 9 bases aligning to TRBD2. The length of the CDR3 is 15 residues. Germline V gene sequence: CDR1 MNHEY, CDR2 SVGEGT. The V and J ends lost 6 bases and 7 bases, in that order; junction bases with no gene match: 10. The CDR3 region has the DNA TGTGCCAGCAGCAAGATAGCGGGAGTGGGGAATGAGCAGTTCTTC. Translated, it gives CASSKIAGVGNEQFF.

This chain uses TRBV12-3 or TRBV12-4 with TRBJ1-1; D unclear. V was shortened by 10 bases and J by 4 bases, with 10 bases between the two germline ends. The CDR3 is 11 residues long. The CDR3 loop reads CAIGRSTEAFF. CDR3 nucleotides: TGTGCCATTGGCCGCAGCACTGAAGCTTTCTTT.

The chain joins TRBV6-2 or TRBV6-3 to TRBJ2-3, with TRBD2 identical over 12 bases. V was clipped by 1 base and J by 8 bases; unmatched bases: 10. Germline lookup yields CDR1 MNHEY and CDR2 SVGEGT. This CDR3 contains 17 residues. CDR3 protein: CASSYLSSGGVQGTQYF. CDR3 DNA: TGTGCCAGCAGTTACTTGTCTAGCGGGGGGGTCCAGGGTACGCAGTATTTT.

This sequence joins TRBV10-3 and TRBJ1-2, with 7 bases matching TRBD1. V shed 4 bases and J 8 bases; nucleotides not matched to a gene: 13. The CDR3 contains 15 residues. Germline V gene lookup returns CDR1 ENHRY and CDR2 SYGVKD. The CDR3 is CAISVAGTAMFGYTF. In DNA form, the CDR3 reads TGTGCCATCAGTGTTGCCGGGACAGCTATGTTCGGCTACACCTTC.

DNA for the CDR3: TGTGCTAGTGGTTTGGTACTTGTGGGACAGTCCAATCAGCCCCAGCATTTT. This codes for CASGLVLVGQSNQPQHF. This rearrangement joins TRBV12-5 to TRBJ1-5; 7 bases fit TRBD1. The CDR3 runs to 17 residues. Looked up from germline, CDR1 is LGHNT and CDR2 is FRNRAP. V dropped 0 bases and J dropped 3; count of bases not matched to a gene: 8. The full variable domain, with the rest looked up from reference TRBV12-5 and TRBJ1-5, is DARVTQTPRHKVTEMGQEVTMRCQPILGHNTVFWYRQTMMQGLELLAYFRNRAPLDDSGMPKDRFSAEMPDATLATLKIQPSEPRDSAVYFCASGLVLVGQSNQPQHFGDGTRLSIL.

The CDR3 sequence is CASSQLGWGRYNEQFF. The CDR3 bases are TGCGCCAGCAGCCAGCTAGGCTGGGGGCGATACAATGAGCAGTTCTTC. The chain links TRBV4-3 to TRBJ2-1, with D perhaps TRBD1 (6 bases). V was trimmed by 3 bases and J by 4 bases, leaving 16 bases between them. The CDR3 is 16 amino acids. Looked up from germline, CDR1 is LGHNA and CDR2 is YSLEER.

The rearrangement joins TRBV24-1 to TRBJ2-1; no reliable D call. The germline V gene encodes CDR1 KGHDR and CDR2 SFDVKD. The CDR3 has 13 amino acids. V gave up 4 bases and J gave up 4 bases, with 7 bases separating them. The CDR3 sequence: CATSDRNYNEQFF. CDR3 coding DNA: TGTGCCACCAGTGACAGGAATTACAATGAGCAGTTCTTC.

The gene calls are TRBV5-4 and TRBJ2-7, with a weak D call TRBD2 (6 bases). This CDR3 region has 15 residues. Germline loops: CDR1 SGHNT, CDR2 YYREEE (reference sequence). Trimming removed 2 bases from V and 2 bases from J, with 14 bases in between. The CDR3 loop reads CASSLRNSGPYEQYF. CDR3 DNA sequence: TGTGCCAGCAGCTTAAGGAATAGCGGACCCTACGAGCAGTACTTC. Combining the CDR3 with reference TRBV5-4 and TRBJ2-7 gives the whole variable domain ETGVTQSPTHLIKTRGQQVTLRCSSQSGHNTVSWYQQALGQGPQFIFQYYREEENGRGNFPPRFSGLQFPNYSSELNVNALELDDSALYLCASSLRNSGPYEQYFGPGTRLTVT.

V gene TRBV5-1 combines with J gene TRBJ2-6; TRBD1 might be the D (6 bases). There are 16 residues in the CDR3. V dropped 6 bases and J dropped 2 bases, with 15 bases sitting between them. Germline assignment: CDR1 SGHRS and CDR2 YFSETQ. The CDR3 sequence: CASTWVGGPGANVLTF. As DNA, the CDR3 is TGCGCCAGCACCTGGGTTGGGGGCCCTGGGGCCAACGTCCTGACTTTC.

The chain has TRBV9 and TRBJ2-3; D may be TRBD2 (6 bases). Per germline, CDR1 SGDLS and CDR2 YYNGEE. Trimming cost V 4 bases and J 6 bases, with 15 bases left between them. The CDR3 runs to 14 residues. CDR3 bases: TGTGCCAGCAGCCCCGGAGGGGTCTCGGATACGCAGTATTTT. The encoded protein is CASSPGGVSDTQYF.

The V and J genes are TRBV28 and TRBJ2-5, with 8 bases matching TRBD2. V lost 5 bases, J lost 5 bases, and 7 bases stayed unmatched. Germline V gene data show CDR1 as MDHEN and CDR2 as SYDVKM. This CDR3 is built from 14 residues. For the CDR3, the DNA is TGTGCCAGCAGTACCACAGCGGGAGATGAGACCCAGTACTTC. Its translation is CASSTTAGDETQYF.

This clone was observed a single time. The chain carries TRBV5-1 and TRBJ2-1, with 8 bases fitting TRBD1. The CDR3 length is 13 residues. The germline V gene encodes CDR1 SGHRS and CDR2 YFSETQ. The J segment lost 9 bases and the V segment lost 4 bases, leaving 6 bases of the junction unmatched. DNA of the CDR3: TGCGCCAGCAGCGTGGACAGGGTAGGTGAGCAGTTCTTC. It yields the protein CASSVDRVGEQFF.

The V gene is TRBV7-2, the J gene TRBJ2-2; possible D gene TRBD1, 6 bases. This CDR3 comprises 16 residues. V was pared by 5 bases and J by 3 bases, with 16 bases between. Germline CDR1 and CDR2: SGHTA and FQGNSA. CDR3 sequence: CASSVPGTFDTGELFF. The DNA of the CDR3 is TGTGCCAGCAGCGTACCCGGGACATTCGACACCGGGGAGCTGTTTTTT.

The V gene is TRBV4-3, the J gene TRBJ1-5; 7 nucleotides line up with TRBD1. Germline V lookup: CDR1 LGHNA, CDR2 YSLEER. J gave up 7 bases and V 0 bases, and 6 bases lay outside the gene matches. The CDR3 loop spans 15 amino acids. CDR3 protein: CASSQDLRGQQPQHF. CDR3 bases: TGCGCCAGCAGCCAAGATTTAAGGGGGCAGCAGCCCCAGCATTTT.

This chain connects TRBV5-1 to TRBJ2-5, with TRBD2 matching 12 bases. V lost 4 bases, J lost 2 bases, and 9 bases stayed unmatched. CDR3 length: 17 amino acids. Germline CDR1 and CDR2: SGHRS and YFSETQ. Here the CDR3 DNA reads TGCGCCAGCAGCCGACTTCGGACTAGCGGGACACAAGAGACCCAGTACTTC. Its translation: CASSRLRTSGTQETQYF.

CDR3 DNA sequence: TGTGCCAGCAGCCATGAGGACAGGTGGCGGAACACCATATATTTT. It encodes CASSHEDRWRNTIYF. The rearrangement uses TRBV3-1 (or the pseudogene TRBV3-2) and TRBJ1-3; the match to TRBD1 covers 7 bases. Germline V gene lookup returns CDR1 LGHDT and CDR2 YNNKEL (reference sequence). CDR3 length equals 15 residues. Losses at the gene ends were 3 bases for V and 7 bases for J; bases not matched to a gene: 9.

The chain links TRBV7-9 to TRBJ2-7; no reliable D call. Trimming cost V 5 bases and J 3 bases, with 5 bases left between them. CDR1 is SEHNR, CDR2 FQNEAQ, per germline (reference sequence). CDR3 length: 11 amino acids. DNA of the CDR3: TGTGCCAGCAGCCTTTACTACGAGCAGTACTTC. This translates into CASSLYYEQYF. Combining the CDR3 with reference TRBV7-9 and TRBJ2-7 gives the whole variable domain DTGVSQNPRHKITKRGQNVTFRCDPISEHNRLYWYRQTLGQGPEFLTYFQNEAQLEKSRLLSDRFSAERPKGSFSTLEIQRTEQGDSAMYLCASSLYYEQYFGPGTRLTVT.

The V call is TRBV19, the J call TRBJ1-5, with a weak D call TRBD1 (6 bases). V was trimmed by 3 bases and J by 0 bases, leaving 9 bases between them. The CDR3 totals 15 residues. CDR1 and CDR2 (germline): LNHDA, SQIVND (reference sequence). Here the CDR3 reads CASSIDRTSNQPQHF. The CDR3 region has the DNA TGTGCCAGTAGTATTGACAGGACTAGCAATCAGCCCCAGCATTTT. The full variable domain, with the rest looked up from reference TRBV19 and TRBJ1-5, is DGGITQSPKYLFRKEGQNVTLSCEQNLNHDAMYWYRQDPGQGLRLIYYSQIVNDFQKGDIAEGYSVSREKKESFPLTVTSAQKNPTAFYLCASSIDRTSNQPQHFGDGTRLSIL.

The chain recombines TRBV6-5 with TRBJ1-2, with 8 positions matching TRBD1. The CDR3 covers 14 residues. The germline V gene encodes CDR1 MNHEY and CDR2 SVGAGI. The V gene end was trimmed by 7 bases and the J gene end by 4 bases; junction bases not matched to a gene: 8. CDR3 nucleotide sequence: TGTGCCAGCAATCAGGGGGCTGTTGGCTATGGCTACACCTTC. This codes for CASNQGAVGYGYTF.

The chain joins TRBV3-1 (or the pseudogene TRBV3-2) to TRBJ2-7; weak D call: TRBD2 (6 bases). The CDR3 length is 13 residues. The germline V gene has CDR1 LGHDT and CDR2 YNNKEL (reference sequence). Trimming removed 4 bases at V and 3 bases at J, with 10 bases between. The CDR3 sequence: CASSPATSYEQYF. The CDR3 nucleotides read TGTGCCAGCAGCCCCGCGACTAGCTACGAGCAGTACTTC.

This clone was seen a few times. The CDR3 protein is CASSRGDRPAYEQYF. The DNA for the CDR3 is TGTGCCAGCAGCCGGGGGGACAGGCCTGCCTACGAGCAGTACTTC. The J gene is TRBJ2-7, the V gene TRBV27; D is possibly TRBD1 (8 bases). Germline-derived CDR1 and CDR2 are MNHEY and SMNVEV (reference sequence). V lost 6 bases and J lost 2, with 17 bases in between. The CDR3 consists of 15 residues.

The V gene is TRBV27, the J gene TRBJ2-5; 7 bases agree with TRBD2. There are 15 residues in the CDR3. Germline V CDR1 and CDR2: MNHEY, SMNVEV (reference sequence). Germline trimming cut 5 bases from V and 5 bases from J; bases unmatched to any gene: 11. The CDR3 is CASSATRRGGETQYF. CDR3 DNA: TGTGCCAGCAGTGCGACCAGAAGGGGAGGGGAGACCCAGTACTTC.

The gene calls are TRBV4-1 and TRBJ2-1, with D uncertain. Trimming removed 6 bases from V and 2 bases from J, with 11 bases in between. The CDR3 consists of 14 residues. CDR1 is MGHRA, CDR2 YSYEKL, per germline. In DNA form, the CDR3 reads TGCGCCAGCAGTATTAGCTTAACCTACAATGAGCAGTTCTTC. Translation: CASSISLTYNEQFF.